The 13 T cell receptor beta chains given below trace back to one sample, sequenced in a study of OX40 agonist ivuxolimab in advanced cancers. The protocol was immunoSEQ multiplex PCR, while the TCRdb copy is restricted to in-frame clones and leaves out a portion. The sample holds 10,000 to 11,000 clones, over 55% seen once. The input for sequencing was CD4+ or CD8+ T cells sorted from blood, taken in a trial of the OX40 agonist ivuxolimab. The receptors here all came from an adult with an advanced solid tumor such as melanoma, head and neck, liver or kidney cancer.

This clone was seen only once. The chain uses TRBV6-1 and TRBJ2-2; D may correspond to TRBD1 or TRBD2 (6 bases each). The CDR3 sequence is 15 residues long. Germline CDR1 reads MNHNS; CDR2 reads SASEGT. V was cut by 10 bases and J by 3 bases, with 18 bases left in between. The CDR3 loop reads CAIMGPGADTGELFF. The CDR3 DNA is TGTGCCATCATGGGGCCGGGGGCGGACACCGGGGAGCTGTTTTTT.

A few counts support this clone. The chain carries TRBV28 and TRBJ1-2; no reliable D call. V was cut by 10 bases and J by 5 bases, with 11 bases left in between. The CDR3 totals 11 residues. Germline values: CDR1 MDHEN, CDR2 SYDVKM. In DNA, the CDR3 is TGTGCCACCAAACTGGGGTATGGCTACACCTTC. Protein sequence: CATKLGYGYTF.

There are a few counts of this clone. The rearrangement uses TRBV15 and TRBJ1-5, with 10 bases matching TRBD1. The germline V gene has CDR1 LNHNV and CDR2 YYDKDF (reference sequence). This CDR3 has 18 residues. J was trimmed by 2 bases and V by 0 bases; bases with no gene match: 7. CDR3 DNA sequence: TGTGCCACCAGCAGAGATTCCGGGACAGGGGTTGGCAATCAGCCCCAGCATTTT. The encoded protein is CATSRDSGTGVGNQPQHF.

The chain couples TRBV6-9 to TRBJ2-2; a possible D gene is TRBD1 (5 bases). V was pared by 3 bases and J by 5 bases, with 13 bases between. Germline V gene lookup returns CDR1 MNHGY and CDR2 SVAAGI. CDR3 length equals 15 residues. CDR3 sequence (DNA): TGTGCCAGCAGTTACAGTCCAGGGTTGACCGGGGAGCTGTTTTTT. Its translation: CASSYSPGLTGELFF.

This chain links TRBV7-9 with TRBJ2-1; D may match TRBD1 or TRBD2 (6 bases each). V lost 5 bases, J lost 5 bases, and 19 bases lay in between. Germline V gene lookup returns CDR1 SEHNR and CDR2 FQNEAQ (reference sequence). The CDR3 totals 16 residues. CDR3 region: CASSQRGDPPHNEQFF. The CDR3 bases are TGTGCCAGCAGCCAGAGGGGGGACCCGCCCCACAATGAGCAGTTCTTC.

Note on this clone: At one boundary the junction diverges from the germline segment, which might be a read error. The gene calls are TRBV29-1 and TRBJ2-1; TRBD2 matches at 13 bases. CDR3 length: 13 amino acids. From germline, CDR1 is SQVTM and CDR2 ANQGSEA. CDR3 nucleotides: TGCAGCGGCCGGACTAGCGGGAGCAATGGGCAGTTCTTC. Its translation: CSGRTSGSNGQFF.

The chain is built from TRBV7-9 and TRBJ2-6; D remains ambiguous. This CDR3 spans 15 amino acids. Germline V gene sequence: CDR1 SEHNR, CDR2 FQNEAQ (reference sequence). V shed 1 base and J shed 0 bases, with 4 bases lying between them. The CDR3: CASSLVISGANVLTF. DNA for the CDR3: TGTGCCAGCAGCTTAGTAATCTCTGGGGCCAACGTCCTGACTTTC.

This chain uses TRBV5-4 with TRBJ2-6; D uncertain. The CDR3 extends over 16 amino acids. Germline V gene sequence: CDR1 SGHNT, CDR2 YYREEE (reference sequence). Trimming left V 0 bases short and J 4 bases short, with 11 bases between. In DNA, the CDR3 is TGTGCCAGCAGCTTGGAGGCGGCCGGAGGGGCCAACGTCCTGACTTTC. Translation gives CASSLEAAGGANVLTF.

In its sample, this clone is medium-sized (0.01 to 0.1%). The genes are TRBV2 and TRBJ2-3; D call uncertain. The germline V gene encodes CDR1 SNHLY and CDR2 FYNNEI. This CDR3 is built from 13 residues. Trimming took off 7 bases at V and 1 base at J, with 9 bases between the two ends. CDR3 in amino acids: CASTRQGTDTQYF. The CDR3 nucleotides are TGTGCCAGCACGAGGCAGGGCACAGATACGCAGTATTTT.

With respect to this clone: It may be a read error: a sequence one base away is much more abundant. The genes are TRBV6-4 and TRBJ2-1; 13 bases are a match to TRBD2. The CDR3 covers 14 residues. CDR1 is MRHNA and CDR2 is SNTAGT in the germline V gene. With V trimmed by 4 bases and J by 6 bases, 0 bases remained unmatched. CDR3 sequence reads: CASSGTSGSNEQFF. As DNA, the CDR3 is TGTGCCAGCAGTGGGACTAGCGGGAGCAATGAGCAGTTCTTC.

The chain employs TRBV2 and TRBJ2-1; D ambiguous. V lost 3 bases to trimming and J lost 0 bases, with 6 bases between them. Per germline, CDR1 SNHLY and CDR2 FYNNEI. The CDR3 is 14 amino acids. CDR3 in amino acids: CASSDLSSYNEQFF. For the CDR3, the DNA is TGTGCCAGCAGTGATTTAAGCTCCTACAATGAGCAGTTCTTC.

The chain has TRBV4-1 and TRBJ1-2, with D unresolved. This CDR3 is built from 15 residues. Trimming stripped 0 bases from V and 3 bases from J, with 11 bases between. The germline V gene encodes CDR1 MGHRA and CDR2 YSYEKL. The CDR3 spells CASSQEDGGYYGYTF. For the CDR3, the DNA is TGCGCCAGCAGCCAAGAGGATGGCGGCTACTATGGCTACACCTTC.

Only a few counts were recorded for this clone. The chain couples TRBV28 to TRBJ2-7, with 9 bases aligning to TRBD2. The CDR3 is 14 residues long. Germline V gene lookup returns CDR1 MDHEN and CDR2 SYDVKM. V lost 1 base and J lost 5; bases outside the gene matches: 3. CDR3 region: CASSLSTSGHEQYF. CDR3 in DNA: TGTGCCAGCAGTTTATCGACTAGCGGCCACGAGCAGTACTTC.